This T cell receptor (beta chain) was recovered during a study of neurological immune-mediated disorders. This clonotype was counted many times. Germline V CDR1 and CDR2: SEHNR, FQNEAQ (reference sequence). The V end lost 3 bases, the J end lost 0 bases, and 13 bases lay between the germline ends. The CDR3 consists of 16 residues. Time point of the sample: technical triplicate 1. The study built unsorted libraries from 2 million PBMCs kept at -80 C. The cDNA was generated through 5'RACE incorporating 10-nucleotide random UMIs. TCRdb used MiXCR to reprocess the 5' RACE reads, holding one entry per CDR3 protein. Of some 38,000 distinct CDR3 sequences listed, around 10% are singletons.

This receptor was identified in a man aged 55-75 years with HTLV-1-associated myelopathy (HAM/TSP). The chain carries TRBV7-9 and TRBJ2-3; D possibly corresponds to TRBD2 (5 bases). Sequencing input: PBMCs. CDR3 residues: CASSLDPGGSTDTQYF. The CDR3 DNA is TGTGCCAGCAGCTTGGACCCGGGCGGGAGCACAGATACGCAGTATTTT.